The TCR beta chain under discussion was sequenced for a study of shared clonotypes between healthy human individuals. Terminally differentiated effector memory CD45RA+ cells were excluded by CCR7 positive selection of CD45RO-negative cells. The repertoire was sequenced with immunoSEQ multiplex PCR; TCRdb's copy has only in-frame clones and lacks some. The table includes 1.5 million to 2.5 million clones, about 94% detected once. This CDR3 spans 17 amino acids. The V gene end was trimmed by 3 bases and the J gene end by 3 bases; junction bases not matched to a gene: 12. Germline V gives CDR1 SEHNR, CDR2 FQNEAQ (reference sequence).

The V call is TRBV7-9, the J call TRBJ2-7; 9 bases fit TRBD2. The specimen sequenced was naive CD8+ T cells sorted from blood. The receptor comes from a man aged 18 to 30 in good health. The CDR3 nucleotides are TGTGCCAGCAGCTTGCCAGCCGGGACTAGCCGTTTCTACGAGCAGTACTTC. This sequence encodes CASSLPAGTSRFYEQYF.